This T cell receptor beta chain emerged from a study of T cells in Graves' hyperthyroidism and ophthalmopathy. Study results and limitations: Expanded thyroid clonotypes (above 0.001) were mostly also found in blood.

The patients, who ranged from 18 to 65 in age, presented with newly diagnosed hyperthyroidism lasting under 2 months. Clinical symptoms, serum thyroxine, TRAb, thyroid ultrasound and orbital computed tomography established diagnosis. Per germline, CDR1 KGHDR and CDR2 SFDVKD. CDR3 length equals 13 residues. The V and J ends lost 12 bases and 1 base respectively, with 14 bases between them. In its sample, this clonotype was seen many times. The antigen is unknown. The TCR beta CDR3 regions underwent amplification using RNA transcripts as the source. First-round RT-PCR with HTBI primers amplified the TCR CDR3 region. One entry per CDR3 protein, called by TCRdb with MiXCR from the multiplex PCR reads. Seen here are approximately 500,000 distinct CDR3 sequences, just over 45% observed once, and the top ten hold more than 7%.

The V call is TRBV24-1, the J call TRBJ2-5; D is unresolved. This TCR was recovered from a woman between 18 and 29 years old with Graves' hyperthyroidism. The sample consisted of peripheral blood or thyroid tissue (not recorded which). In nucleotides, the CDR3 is TGTGCCGCCGGCCCCGAACGCCAAGAGACCCAGTACTTC. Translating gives CAAGPERQETQYF.